The rows below give T cell receptor beta chains drawn from one sample of a study of blood T cell repertoires in COVID-19. The protocol was immunoSEQ multiplex PCR, while the TCRdb copy is restricted to in-frame clones and leaves out a portion. Of about 430,000 clones listed, 85% to 90% are singletons. The sequenced sample was PBMCs or T cells enriched from blood (not recorded which). All receptors derive from a man aged 25 to 40 who had recovered from COVID-19. Each CDR3 is given without its conserved first and last residue. Each record gives: V gene, J gene, CDR3 protein.

v_call: TRBV18; j_call: TRBJ2-1; cdr3_aa: ASSPQREASPNEQF
v_call: TRBV27; j_call: TRBJ2-1; cdr3_aa: ASRPGLALNEQF
v_call: TRBV19; j_call: TRBJ2-1; cdr3_aa: ASHGPLASDEQF
v_call: TRBV7-8; j_call: TRBJ1-2; cdr3_aa: ASSSLGGYGYT
v_call: TRBV4-1; j_call: TRBJ2-7; cdr3_aa: ASSQDPTNEQY
v_call: TRBV4-1; j_call: TRBJ2-1; cdr3_aa: ASSSPQGALEQF
v_call: TRBV5-1; j_call: TRBJ1-2; cdr3_aa: ASSTPGTGTSNYGYT
v_call: TRBV18; j_call: TRBJ2-1; cdr3_aa: ASSPGLATYNEQF
v_call: TRBV2; j_call: TRBJ2-3; cdr3_aa: ASRGDTDTQY
v_call: TRBV19; j_call: TRBJ2-1; cdr3_aa: ASSRGLAGAGGGYNEQF
v_call: TRBV10-1; j_call: TRBJ2-6; cdr3_aa: ASSEGAGANVLT
v_call: TRBV14; j_call: TRBJ1-5; cdr3_aa: ASSHSGLDQPQH
v_call: TRBV28; j_call: TRBJ1-2; cdr3_aa: ASSAGTAYGYT
v_call: TRBV14; j_call: TRBJ2-7; cdr3_aa: ASSQDLFAGGRGPYEQY
v_call: TRBV10-3; j_call: TRBJ1-5; cdr3_aa: AISEPGGGQPQH
v_call: TRBV3-1/TRBV3-2; j_call: TRBJ2-1; cdr3_aa: ASSQEASGTEQF
v_call: TRBV18; j_call: TRBJ1-2; cdr3_aa: ASSPGTGLYGYT
v_call: TRBV29-1; j_call: TRBJ2-3; cdr3_aa: SVDGTGRFY
v_call: TRBV7-9; j_call: TRBJ2-3; cdr3_aa: ASSLVIAGHTDTQY
v_call: TRBV2; j_call: TRBJ1-1; cdr3_aa: ASRSLIGAEAF
v_call: TRBV18; j_call: TRBJ2-7; cdr3_aa: ASSPPGQGTSYEQY
v_call: TRBV6-5; j_call: TRBJ2-6; cdr3_aa: ASSFSSGAGANVLT
v_call: TRBV28; j_call: TRBJ1-1; cdr3_aa: ASSLLFTEAF
v_call: TRBV5-6; j_call: TRBJ1-2; cdr3_aa: ASSTTGRGYT
v_call: TRBV11-2; j_call: TRBJ1-4; cdr3_aa: ASSPRFGAGGEKLF
v_call: TRBV12-3/TRBV12-4; j_call: TRBJ1-4; cdr3_aa: ASSFQGVEKLF
v_call: TRBV7-9; j_call: TRBJ2-2; cdr3_aa: ASSDSTSGSTGELF
v_call: TRBV28; j_call: TRBJ2-7; cdr3_aa: ASSDRQGPYEQY
v_call: TRBV9; j_call: TRBJ2-2; cdr3_aa: ASSATGLITGELF
v_call: TRBV6-5; j_call: TRBJ1-5; cdr3_aa: ASRRQGGTNQH
v_call: TRBV7-8; j_call: TRBJ2-5; cdr3_aa: ASTRVGTSDQETQY
v_call: TRBV28; j_call: TRBJ2-1; cdr3_aa: ASSRKTYNEQF
v_call: TRBV30; j_call: TRBJ2-7; cdr3_aa: AWTEGRGYEQY
v_call: TRBV4-1; j_call: TRBJ2-7; cdr3_aa: ASSQVFPGRSYEQY
v_call: TRBV5-5; j_call: TRBJ2-7; cdr3_aa: ASSLDAAVGYEQY
v_call: TRBV5-1; j_call: TRBJ1-1; cdr3_aa: ASSLVGRGLNTEAF
v_call: TRBV9; j_call: TRBJ1-1; cdr3_aa: ASSLRTGKEAEAF
v_call: TRBV29-1; j_call: TRBJ1-5; cdr3_aa: SVANRVEGPQH
v_call: TRBV3-1/TRBV3-2; j_call: TRBJ2-7; cdr3_aa: ASSQEWGPREQY
v_call: TRBV2; j_call: TRBJ2-1; cdr3_aa: ASSTYNEQF
v_call: TRBV28; j_call: TRBJ1-3; cdr3_aa: ASSFGAALGNTIY
v_call: TRBV28; j_call: TRBJ1-2; cdr3_aa: ASSLATGLPGGYT
v_call: TRBV2; j_call: TRBJ2-1; cdr3_aa: ASKTGVSYNEQF
v_call: TRBV28; j_call: TRBJ1-2; cdr3_aa: ASRTPRAGGGYT
v_call: TRBV18; j_call: TRBJ1-2; cdr3_aa: ASSQQAYPNYGYT
v_call: TRBV27; j_call: TRBJ1-6; cdr3_aa: ASSTRDGKDGRSPLH
v_call: TRBV10-1; j_call: TRBJ1-4; cdr3_aa: ASCRVKGEKLF
v_call: TRBV7-9; j_call: TRBJ1-2; cdr3_aa: ASSTAPGDGYT
v_call: TRBV4-1; j_call: TRBJ1-6; cdr3_aa: ASSQGQGGYNSPLH
v_call: TRBV7-9; j_call: TRBJ1-1; cdr3_aa: ASSFLGQPEAF
v_call: TRBV5-6; j_call: TRBJ2-1; cdr3_aa: ASSSGVSSYNEQF
v_call: TRBV6-1; j_call: TRBJ2-2; cdr3_aa: ASSEGPGGDTGELF
v_call: TRBV7-2; j_call: TRBJ2-4; cdr3_aa: ASSFLAGEYIQY